This is a list of T cell receptor beta chains from one sample in a study of T cell changes during pregnancy in multiple sclerosis. Measured with immunoSEQ multiplex PCR; TCRdb has only the in-frame clones, and not every one. The repertoire includes more than 45,000 clones, about nine tenths of them detected once, and 0.2% to 0.3% sits in the top ten. Sequencing used CD4+ T cells from peripheral blood mononuclear cells, obtained in the second trimester of pregnancy. Receptors originate from a female donor with multiple sclerosis, enrolled in a pregnancy study. CDR3s include the opening cysteine and the closing phenylalanine or tryptophan. A D gene is named only where the DNA matches it firmly. Size tells how often a clone was seen (once, few, many) or the class of an expanded clone, and some rows leave it out.

j_gene: TRBJ2-2
abundance: NA
d_gene: NA
v_gene: TRBV14
CDR3nt: TGTGCCAGCAGCCGCAACAGGGCCGGGGAGCTGTTTTTT
CDR3aa: CASSRNRAGELFF

j_gene: TRBJ2-5
abundance: NA
d_gene: NA
v_gene: TRBV30
CDR3nt: TGTGCCTGGAGACGGAAGGGGATGGAGACCCAGTACTTC
CDR3aa: CAWRRKGMETQYF

j_gene: TRBJ2-7
abundance: once
d_gene: NA
v_gene: TRBV7-2
CDR3nt: TGTGCCAGCAGCTTAGTCGAGGGGGTGTACGAGCAGTACTTC
CDR3aa: CASSLVEGVYEQYF

j_gene: TRBJ2-1
abundance: once
d_gene: NA
v_gene: TRBV25-1
CDR3nt: TGTGCCAGCAGTGGGACTTTCCCCATCAATGAGCAGTTCTTC
CDR3aa: CASSGTFPINEQFF

j_gene: TRBJ2-2
abundance: NA
d_gene: NA
v_gene: TRBV20-1
CDR3nt: TGCAGTGCGTCTAAAACCGGGGAGCTGTTTTTT
CDR3aa: CSASKTGELFF

j_gene: TRBJ1-6
abundance: NA
d_gene: NA
v_gene: TRBV6-1
CDR3nt: TGTGCCAGCAGTGAATGGGGTGGTGGGGCAAATAATTCACCCCTCCACTTT
CDR3aa: CASSEWGGGANNSPLHF

j_gene: TRBJ2-1
abundance: NA
d_gene: NA
v_gene: TRBV6-5
CDR3nt: TGTGCCAGCAGACCTACGAGCTCCTACAATGAGCAGTTCTTC
CDR3aa: CASRPTSSYNEQFF

j_gene: TRBJ1-1
abundance: NA
d_gene: NA
v_gene: TRBV6-1
CDR3nt: TGTGCCAGCAGCTTTGGCAGAAACACTGAAGCTTTCTTT
CDR3aa: CASSFGRNTEAFF

j_gene: TRBJ2-3
abundance: NA
d_gene: NA
v_gene: TRBV6-6
CDR3nt: TGTGCCAGCAGTTACGTGGGCCCCACAGATACGCAGTATTTT
CDR3aa: CASSYVGPTDTQYF

j_gene: TRBJ2-3
abundance: NA
d_gene: NA
v_gene: TRBV29-1
CDR3nt: TGCAGCGGGGAGACCGGCACAGATACGCAGTATTTT
CDR3aa: CSGETGTDTQYF

j_gene: TRBJ2-7
abundance: NA
d_gene: NA
v_gene: TRBV19
CDR3nt: TGTGCCAGTTCAGCAATAGGGGTCTACGAGCAGTACTTC
CDR3aa: CASSAIGVYEQYF

j_gene: TRBJ1-4
abundance: once
d_gene: NA
v_gene: TRBV14
CDR3nt: TGTGCCAGCAGCCAAGAAATCTCCGGGATTGAAAAACTGTTTTTT
CDR3aa: CASSQEISGIEKLFF

j_gene: TRBJ1-1
abundance: NA
d_gene: NA
v_gene: TRBV7-3
CDR3nt: TGTGCCAGCAGCCCAACGGGGGGGGGTCAGAACACTGAAGCTTTCTTT
CDR3aa: CASSPTGGGQNTEAFF

j_gene: TRBJ2-2
abundance: NA
d_gene: NA
v_gene: TRBV14
CDR3nt: TGTGCCAGCAGCCAAAACACTAAAGGGGAGCTGTTTTTT
CDR3aa: CASSQNTKGELFF

j_gene: TRBJ1-2
abundance: NA
d_gene: TRBD1
v_gene: TRBV18
CDR3nt: TGTGCCAGCTCAAAGAGTCGACAGGGGGCGCGAGGCTACACCTTC
CDR3aa: CASSKSRQGARGYTF

j_gene: TRBJ2-1
abundance: NA
d_gene: NA
v_gene: TRBV19
CDR3nt: TGTGCCAGTAGTATGACGGGGAGCTCCTACAATGAGCAGTTCTTC
CDR3aa: CASSMTGSSYNEQFF

j_gene: TRBJ2-3
abundance: NA
d_gene: NA
v_gene: TRBV5-6
CDR3nt: TGTGCCAGCAGCAGGGGGTTCGTAGCAGATACGCAGTATTTT
CDR3aa: CASSRGFVADTQYF

j_gene: TRBJ1-6
abundance: NA
d_gene: NA
v_gene: TRBV27
CDR3nt: TGTGCCAGCAGTTTATTGCCTCAGGGAGGTTCACCCCTCCACTTT
CDR3aa: CASSLLPQGGSPLHF

j_gene: TRBJ1-3
abundance: NA
d_gene: NA
v_gene: TRBV7-9
CDR3nt: TGTGCCAGCAGCCCGCGGGGGGGAAACACCATATATTTT
CDR3aa: CASSPRGGNTIYF

j_gene: TRBJ1-1
abundance: few
d_gene: NA
v_gene: TRBV2
CDR3nt: TGTGCCAGCAGTGGGACAATTTTGGGAACTGAAGCTTTCTTT
CDR3aa: CASSGTILGTEAFF

j_gene: TRBJ1-2
abundance: few
d_gene: NA
v_gene: TRBV15
CDR3nt: TGTGCCACCAGCAGAGATCTAACCCAAGTGGGCTACACCTTC
CDR3aa: CATSRDLTQVGYTF

j_gene: TRBJ2-7
abundance: NA
d_gene: TRBD2
v_gene: TRBV6-5
CDR3nt: TGTGCCAGCCGCGGAGGGACGGGGGGAACCTACGAGCAGTACTTC
CDR3aa: CASRGGTGGTYEQYF

j_gene: TRBJ2-6
abundance: NA
d_gene: TRBD1
v_gene: TRBV7-9
CDR3nt: TGTGCCAGCAGCCGGCGAACAGGGGGCGGGAGCTCTGGGGCCAACGTCCTGACTTTC
CDR3aa: CASSRRTGGGSSGANVLTF

j_gene: TRBJ2-1
abundance: NA
d_gene: TRBD2
v_gene: TRBV10-1
CDR3nt: TGCGCCAGCAGCCCCCAGCCCGGAGCGGGGCGAAGCTCCTACAATGAGCAGTTCTTC
CDR3aa: CASSPQPGAGRSSYNEQFF

j_gene: TRBJ2-7
abundance: NA
d_gene: TRBD1
v_gene: TRBV5-1
CDR3nt: TGCGCCAGCAGCCAAAGGGGGACAGCCGCCTACGAGCAGTACTTC
CDR3aa: CASSQRGTAAYEQYF

j_gene: TRBJ1-2
abundance: once
d_gene: NA
v_gene: TRBV30
CDR3nt: TGTGCCTGGAGGCCCAAGTATGTTGTCAGTAATACTAACTATGGCTACACCTTC
CDR3aa: CAWRPKYVVSNTNYGYTF

j_gene: TRBJ1-5
abundance: few
d_gene: TRBD1
v_gene: TRBV18
CDR3nt: TGTGCCAGCTCACTTATGACAGGGGGCAATCAGCCCCAGCATTTT
CDR3aa: CASSLMTGGNQPQHF

j_gene: TRBJ1-2
abundance: NA
d_gene: NA
v_gene: TRBV6-1
CDR3nt: TGTGCCAGCAGCGAACTGGGGCTGACTGGCTACACCTTC
CDR3aa: CASSELGLTGYTF

j_gene: TRBJ2-3
abundance: NA
d_gene: NA
v_gene: TRBV6-5
CDR3nt: TGTGCCAGCAGAAACAGGGTCTCTAGCACAGATACGCAGTATTTT
CDR3aa: CASRNRVSSTDTQYF

j_gene: TRBJ2-1
abundance: NA
d_gene: NA
v_gene: TRBV11-3
CDR3nt: TGTGCCAGCAGCTTACGGAATGAGCAGTTCTTC
CDR3aa: CASSLRNEQFF

j_gene: TRBJ2-2
abundance: once
d_gene: NA
v_gene: TRBV5-1
CDR3nt: TGCGCCAGCAGCTTGGGGCCCGTTGGCGGGGAGCTGTTTTTT
CDR3aa: CASSLGPVGGELFF

j_gene: TRBJ2-5
abundance: NA
d_gene: TRBD2
v_gene: TRBV30
CDR3nt: TGTGCCGGGAACCCGCCCGGGGGGTGGGAGACCCAGTACTTC
CDR3aa: CAGNPPGGWETQYF

j_gene: TRBJ1-4
abundance: NA
d_gene: NA
v_gene: TRBV18
CDR3nt: TGTGCCAGCTCACTTGGCCCAGCTAATGAAAAACTGTTTTTT
CDR3aa: CASSLGPANEKLFF